This TCR beta chain is from a study of cytomegalovirus exposure and HLA in healthy donors. Study details: From donors who were HLA-typed, an early data release held 81 million or so unique TCRs. Study-level results: Later on, an analysis tied 15,000 to 20,000 TCR beta sequences to HLA alleles at 0.05 false discovery rate. The sole available immune exposure information was CMV serostatus.

Trimming cost V 5 bases and J 3 bases; bases outside gene matches: 6. Germline V lookup: CDR1 SGHRS, CDR2 YFSETQ. The CDR3 loop spans 15 amino acids. As for this clone: Its cognate antigen is unknown.

Amplification used 60 Vbeta primers and 13 Jbeta primers. Sequencing used immunoSEQ multiplex PCR; TCRdb keeps in-frame clones, though not all of them. The sample holds more than 95,000 clones, 70% to 80% seen once. The sequencing input was PBMCs. This receptor was identified in a man aged 25-45 years in good health and CMV-seropositive. The V call is TRBV5-1, the J call TRBJ2-2; 8 bases match TRBD2. In nucleotides, the CDR3 is TGCGCCAGCAGGCCGCGGGGGGCGGACACCGGGGAGCTGTTTTTT. Translating it yields CASRPRGADTGELFF.